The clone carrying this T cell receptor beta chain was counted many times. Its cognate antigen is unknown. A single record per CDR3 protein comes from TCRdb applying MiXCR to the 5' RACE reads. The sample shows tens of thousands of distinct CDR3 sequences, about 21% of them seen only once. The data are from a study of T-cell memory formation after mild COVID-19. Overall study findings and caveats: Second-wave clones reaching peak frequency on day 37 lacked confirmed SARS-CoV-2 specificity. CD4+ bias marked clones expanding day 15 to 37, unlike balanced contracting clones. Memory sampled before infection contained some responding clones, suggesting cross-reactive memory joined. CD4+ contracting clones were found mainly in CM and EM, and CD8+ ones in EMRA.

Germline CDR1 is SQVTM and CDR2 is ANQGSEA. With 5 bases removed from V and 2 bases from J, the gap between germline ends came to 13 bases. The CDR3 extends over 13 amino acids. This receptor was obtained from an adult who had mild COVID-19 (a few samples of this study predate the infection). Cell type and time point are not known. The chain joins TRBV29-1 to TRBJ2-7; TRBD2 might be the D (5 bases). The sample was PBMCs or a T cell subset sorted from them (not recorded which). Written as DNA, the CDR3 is TGCAGCGTTCGATGGCCGGGGACCTACGAGCAGTACTTC. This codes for CSVRWPGTYEQYF.